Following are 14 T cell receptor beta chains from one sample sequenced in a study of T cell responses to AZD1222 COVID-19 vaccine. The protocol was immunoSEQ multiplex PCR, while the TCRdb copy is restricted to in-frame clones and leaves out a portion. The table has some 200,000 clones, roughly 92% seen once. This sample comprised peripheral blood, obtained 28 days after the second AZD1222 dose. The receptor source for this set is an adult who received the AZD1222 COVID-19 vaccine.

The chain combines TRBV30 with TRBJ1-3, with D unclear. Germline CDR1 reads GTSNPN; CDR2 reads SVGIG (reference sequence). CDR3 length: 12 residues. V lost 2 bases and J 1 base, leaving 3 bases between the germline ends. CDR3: CAWSLSGNTIYF. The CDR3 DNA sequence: TGTGCCTGGAGTTTGTCTGGAAACACCATATATTTT.

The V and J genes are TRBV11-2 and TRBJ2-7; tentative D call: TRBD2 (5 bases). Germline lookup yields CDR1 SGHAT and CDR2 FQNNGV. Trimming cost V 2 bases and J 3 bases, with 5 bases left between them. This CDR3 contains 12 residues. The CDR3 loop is CASSLRGYEQYF. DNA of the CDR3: TGTGCCAGCAGCTTACGGGGCTACGAGCAGTACTTC.

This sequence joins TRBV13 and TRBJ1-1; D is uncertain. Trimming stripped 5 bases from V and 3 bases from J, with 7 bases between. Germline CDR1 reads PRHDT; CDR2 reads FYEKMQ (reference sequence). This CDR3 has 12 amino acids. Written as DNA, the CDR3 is TGTGCCAGCAGCCCGCCGGACACTGAAGCTTTCTTT. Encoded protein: CASSPPDTEAFF.

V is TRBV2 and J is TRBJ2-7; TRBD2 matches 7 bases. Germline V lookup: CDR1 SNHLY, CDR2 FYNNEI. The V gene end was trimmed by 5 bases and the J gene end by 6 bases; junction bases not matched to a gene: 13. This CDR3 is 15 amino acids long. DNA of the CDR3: TGTGCCAGCAGTATTCGGGCGGGAGAGGTCCTCGAGCAGTACTTC. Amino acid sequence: CASSIRAGEVLEQYF.

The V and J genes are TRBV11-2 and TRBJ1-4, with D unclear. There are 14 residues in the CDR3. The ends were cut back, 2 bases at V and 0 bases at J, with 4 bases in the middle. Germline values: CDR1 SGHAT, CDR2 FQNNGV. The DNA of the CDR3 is TGTGCCAGCAGCTTAAGAGCAACTAATGAAAAACTGTTTTTT. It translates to CASSLRATNEKLFF.

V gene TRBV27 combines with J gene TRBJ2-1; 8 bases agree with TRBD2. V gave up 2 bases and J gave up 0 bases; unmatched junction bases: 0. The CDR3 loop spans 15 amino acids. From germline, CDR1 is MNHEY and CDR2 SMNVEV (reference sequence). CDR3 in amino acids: CASSLGTSSYNEQFF. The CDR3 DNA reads TGTGCCAGCAGTTTAGGGACTAGCTCCTACAATGAGCAGTTCTTC.

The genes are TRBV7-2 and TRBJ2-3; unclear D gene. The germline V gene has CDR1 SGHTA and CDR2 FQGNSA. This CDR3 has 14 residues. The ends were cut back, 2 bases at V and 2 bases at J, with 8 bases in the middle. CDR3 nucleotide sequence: TGTGCCAGCAGCTTATGGACCCTCACAGATACGCAGTATTTT. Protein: CASSLWTLTDTQYF.

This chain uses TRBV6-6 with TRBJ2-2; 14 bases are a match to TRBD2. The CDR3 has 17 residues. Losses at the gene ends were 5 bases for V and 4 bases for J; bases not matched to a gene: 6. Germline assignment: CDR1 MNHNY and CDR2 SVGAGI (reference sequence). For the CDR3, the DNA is TGTGCCAGCAGTCCGGGACTAGCGGGAGTTATCACCGGGGAGCTGTTTTTT. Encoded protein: CASSPGLAGVITGELFF.

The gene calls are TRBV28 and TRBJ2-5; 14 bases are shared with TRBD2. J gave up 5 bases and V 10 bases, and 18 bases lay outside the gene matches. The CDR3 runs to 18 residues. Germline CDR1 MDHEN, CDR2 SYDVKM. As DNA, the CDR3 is TGTGCCATCGGACTAGGCATTGGACTAGCGGGAGGTTGGGAGACCCAGTACTTC. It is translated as CAIGLGIGLAGGWETQYF. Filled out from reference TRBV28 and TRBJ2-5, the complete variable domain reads DVKVTQSSRYLVKRTGEKVFLECVQDMDHENMFWYRQDPGLGLRLIYFSYDVKMKEKGDIPEGYSVSREKKERFSLILESASTNQTSMYLCAIGLGIGLAGGWETQYFGPGTRLLVL.

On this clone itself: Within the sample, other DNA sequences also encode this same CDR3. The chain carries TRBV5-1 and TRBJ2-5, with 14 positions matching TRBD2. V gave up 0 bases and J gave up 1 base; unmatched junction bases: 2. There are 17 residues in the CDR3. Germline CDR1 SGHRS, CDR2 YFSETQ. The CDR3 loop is CASSLAGTSGGQETQYF. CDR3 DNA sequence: TGCGCCAGCAGCTTGGCCGGGACTAGCGGGGGCCAAGAGACCCAGTACTTC.

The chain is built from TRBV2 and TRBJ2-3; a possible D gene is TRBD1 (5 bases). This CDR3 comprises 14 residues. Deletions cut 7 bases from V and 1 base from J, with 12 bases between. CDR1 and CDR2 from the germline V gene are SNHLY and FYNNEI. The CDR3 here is CASTLDSRTDTQYF. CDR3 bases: TGTGCCAGCACGTTAGACAGCCGCACAGATACGCAGTATTTT.

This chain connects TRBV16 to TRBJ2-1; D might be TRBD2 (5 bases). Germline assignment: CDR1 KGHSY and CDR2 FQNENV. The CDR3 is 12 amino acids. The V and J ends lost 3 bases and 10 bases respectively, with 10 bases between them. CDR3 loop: CASSQNRGEQFF. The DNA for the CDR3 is TGTGCCAGCAGCCAGAATAGAGGGGAGCAGTTCTTC. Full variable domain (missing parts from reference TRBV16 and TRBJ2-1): GEEVAQTPKHLVRGEGQKAKLYCAPIKGHSYVFWYQQVLKNEFKFLISFQNENVFDETGMPKERFSAKCLPNSPCSLEIQATKLEDSAVYFCASSQNRGEQFFGPGTRLTVL.

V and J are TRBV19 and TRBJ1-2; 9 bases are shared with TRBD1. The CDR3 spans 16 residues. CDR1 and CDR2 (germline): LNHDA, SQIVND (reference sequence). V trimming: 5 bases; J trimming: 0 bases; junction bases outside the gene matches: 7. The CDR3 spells CASSASHRGPNYGYTF. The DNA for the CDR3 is TGTGCCAGTAGTGCCTCCCACAGGGGGCCTAACTATGGCTACACCTTC.

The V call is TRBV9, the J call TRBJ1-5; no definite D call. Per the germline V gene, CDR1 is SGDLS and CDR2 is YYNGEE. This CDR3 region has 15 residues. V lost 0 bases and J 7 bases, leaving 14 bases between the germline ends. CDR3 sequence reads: CASSVDTGSGQPQHF. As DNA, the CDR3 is TGTGCCAGCAGCGTAGATACCGGGTCTGGGCAGCCCCAGCATTTT. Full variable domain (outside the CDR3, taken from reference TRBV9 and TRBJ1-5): DSGVTQTPKHLITATGQRVTLRCSPRSGDLSVYWYQQSLDQGLQFLIQYYNGEERAKGNILERFSAQQFPDLHSELNLSSLELGDSALYFCASSVDTGSGQPQHFGDGTRLSIL.